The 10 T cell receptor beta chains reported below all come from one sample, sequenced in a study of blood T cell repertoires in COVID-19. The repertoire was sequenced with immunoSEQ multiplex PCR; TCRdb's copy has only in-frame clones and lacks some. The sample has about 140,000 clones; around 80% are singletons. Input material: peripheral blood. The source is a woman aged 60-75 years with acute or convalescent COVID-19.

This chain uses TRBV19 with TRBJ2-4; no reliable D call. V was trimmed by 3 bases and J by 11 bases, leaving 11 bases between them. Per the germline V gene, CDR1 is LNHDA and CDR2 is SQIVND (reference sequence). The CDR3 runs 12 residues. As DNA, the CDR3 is TGTGCCAGTAGTATCTCTGCAGGCCTTCAGTACTTC. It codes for CASSISAGLQYF.

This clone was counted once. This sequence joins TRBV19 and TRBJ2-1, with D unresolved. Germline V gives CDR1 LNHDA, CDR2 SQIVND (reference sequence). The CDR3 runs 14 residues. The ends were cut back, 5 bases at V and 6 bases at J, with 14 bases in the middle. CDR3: CASSPSLDFNEQFF. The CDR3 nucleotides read TGTGCCAGTAGTCCTAGTTTAGATTTCAATGAGCAGTTCTTC.

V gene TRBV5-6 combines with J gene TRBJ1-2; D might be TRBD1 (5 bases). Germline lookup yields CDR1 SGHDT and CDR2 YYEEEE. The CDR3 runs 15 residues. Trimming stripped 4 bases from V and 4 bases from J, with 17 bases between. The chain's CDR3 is CASSPVGGIIYGYTF. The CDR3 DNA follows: TGTGCCAGCAGCCCCGTGGGGGGGATTATCTATGGCTACACCTTC.

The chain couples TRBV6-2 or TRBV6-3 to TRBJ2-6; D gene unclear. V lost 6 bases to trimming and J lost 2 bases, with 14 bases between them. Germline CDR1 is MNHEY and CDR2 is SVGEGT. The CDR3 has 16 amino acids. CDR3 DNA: TGTGCCAGCAGCCCCGCCCGGCAGGCTGGGGCCAACGTCCTGACTTTC. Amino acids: CASSPARQAGANVLTF.

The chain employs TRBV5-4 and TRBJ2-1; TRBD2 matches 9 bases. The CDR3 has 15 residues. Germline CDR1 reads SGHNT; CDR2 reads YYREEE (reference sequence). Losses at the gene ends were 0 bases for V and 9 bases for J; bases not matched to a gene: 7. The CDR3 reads CASSLGLAALAEQFF. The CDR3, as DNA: TGTGCCAGCAGCTTGGGACTAGCGGCCCTCGCTGAGCAGTTCTTC.

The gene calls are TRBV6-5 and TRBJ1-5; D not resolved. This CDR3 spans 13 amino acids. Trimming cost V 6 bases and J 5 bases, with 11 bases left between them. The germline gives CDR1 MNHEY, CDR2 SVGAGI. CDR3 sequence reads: CASRSLSDQPQHF. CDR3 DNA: TGTGCCAGCAGGAGTCTCTCCGATCAGCCCCAGCATTTT.

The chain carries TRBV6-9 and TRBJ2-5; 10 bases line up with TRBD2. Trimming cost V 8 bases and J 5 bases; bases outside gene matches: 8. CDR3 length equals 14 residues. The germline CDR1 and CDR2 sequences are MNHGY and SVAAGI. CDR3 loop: CASLTSGWEETQYF. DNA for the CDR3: TGTGCCAGCCTGACTAGCGGGTGGGAGGAGACCCAGTACTTC.

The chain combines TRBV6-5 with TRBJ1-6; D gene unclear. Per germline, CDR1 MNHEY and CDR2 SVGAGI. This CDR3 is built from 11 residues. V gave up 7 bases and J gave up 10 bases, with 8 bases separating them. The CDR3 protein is CASMEISPLHF. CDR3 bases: TGTGCCAGCATGGAGATATCACCCCTCCACTTT.

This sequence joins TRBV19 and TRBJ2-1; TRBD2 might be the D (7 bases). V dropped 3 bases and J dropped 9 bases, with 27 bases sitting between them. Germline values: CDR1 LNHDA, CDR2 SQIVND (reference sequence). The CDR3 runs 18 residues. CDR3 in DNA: TGTGCCAGTAGTATGCCCCTGGGGGCGGGGGAATCGAGTGGTGAGCAGTTCTTC. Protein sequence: CASSMPLGAGESSGEQFF.

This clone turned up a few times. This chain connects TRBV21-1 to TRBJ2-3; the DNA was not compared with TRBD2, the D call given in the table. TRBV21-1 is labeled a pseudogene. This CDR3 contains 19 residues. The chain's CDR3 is CAIPRGRASGRYGTDTQYF. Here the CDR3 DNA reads TGTGCCATCCCCCGGGGCCGAGCTAGCGGGAGATACGGCACAGATACGCAGTATTTT.